A single sample gave rise to the 9 T cell receptor beta chains below, sequenced in a study of PD-1 blockade in classical Hodgkin lymphoma. Every patient was affected by relapse after autologous stem cell transplantation, while exposure to brentuximab vedotin was not uniform. Assay used: immunoSEQ multiplex PCR; TCRdb lists only in-frame clones, some missing. In the table there are approximately 59,000 clones, 85% to 95% of which are singletons. The sequencing here drew on peripheral blood mononuclear cells (PBMCs), taken before the second cycle of nivolumab. These receptors all come from a human donor with classical Hodgkin lymphoma.

CDR3 protein: CASSGGWDDTQYF. CDR3 DNA: TGTGCCAGCAGCGGGGGGTGGGACGATACGCAGTATTTT. The chain links TRBV9 to TRBJ2-3; the D gene could be TRBD1 or TRBD2 (5 bases each). Germline values: CDR1 SGDLS, CDR2 YYNGEE. The length of the CDR3 is 13 residues. V was trimmed by 3 bases and J by 6 bases, leaving 11 bases between them. The variable domain in full, completed from reference TRBV9 and TRBJ2-3, reads DSGVTQTPKHLITATGQRVTLRCSPRSGDLSVYWYQQSLDQGLQFLIQYYNGEERAKGNILERFSAQQFPDLHSELNLSSLELGDSALYFCASSGGWDDTQYFGPGTRLTVL.

The chain carries TRBV19 and TRBJ1-1, with unresolved D. This CDR3 spans 13 amino acids. Germline assignment: CDR1 LNHDA and CDR2 SQIVND (reference sequence). Trimming cost V 4 bases and J 7 bases, with 13 bases left between them. DNA of the CDR3: TGTGCCAGTAGTACTACTGGATGGAGTGAAGCTTTCTTT. Translated, it gives CASSTTGWSEAFF.

The rearrangement links TRBV11-2 to TRBJ2-1; TRBD2 agrees at 9 bases. CDR1 and CDR2 from the germline V gene are SGHAT and FQNNGV. The CDR3 has 15 residues. V shed 10 bases and J 7 bases; nucleotides not matched to a gene: 14. Written as DNA, the CDR3 is TGTGCCACCGAGGATGGGCTAGCGGGGACTAATGAGCAGTTCTTC. Translating gives CATEDGLAGTNEQFF. Complete variable domain (other parts from reference TRBV11-2 and TRBJ2-1): EAGVAQSPRYKIIEKRQSVAFWCNPISGHATLYWYQQILGQGPKLLIQFQNNGVVDDSQLPKDRFSAERLKGVDSTLKIQPAKLEDSAVYLCATEDGLAGTNEQFFGPGTRLTVL.

V is TRBV28 and J is TRBJ2-1, with 9 bases aligning to TRBD2. V lost 1 base and J lost 9; bases outside the gene matches: 7. The CDR3 runs to 15 residues. Per the germline V gene, CDR1 is MDHEN and CDR2 is SYDVKM. The chain's CDR3 is CASSLLAGGWPEQFF. In DNA form, the CDR3 reads TGTGCCAGCAGTTTATTGGCGGGAGGGTGGCCTGAGCAGTTCTTC.

The genes are TRBV11-2 and TRBJ1-2, with 8 bases matching TRBD1. After removal of 1 base from V and 7 bases from J, the junction contained 14 bases not matched to a gene. Germline V gene data show CDR1 as SGHAT and CDR2 as FQNNGV. The CDR3 totals 17 residues. DNA of the CDR3: TGTGCCAGCAGCTTAGTCAATCCCCACGACAGGGGCGCTGGCTACACCTTC. The encoded protein is CASSLVNPHDRGAGYTF.

The chain recombines TRBV6-5 with TRBJ2-7; D possibly corresponds to TRBD2 (6 bases). The V gene lost 0 bases and the J gene lost 4 bases, with 16 bases spanning the gap. Germline lookup yields CDR1 MNHEY and CDR2 SVGAGI. This CDR3 is built from 16 residues. The CDR3: CASSYSGTHAGYEQYF. The CDR3 nucleotides are TGTGCCAGCAGTTACTCGGGGACCCACGCGGGGTACGAGCAGTACTTC.

The V and J genes are TRBV7-2 and TRBJ2-3; no reliable D call. This CDR3 spans 12 amino acids. CDR1 is SGHTA and CDR2 is FQGNSA in the germline V gene. The V end lost 4 bases, the J end lost 3 bases, and 5 bases lay between the germline ends. CDR3 DNA: TGTGCCAGCAGCTACCCTACAGATACGCAGTATTTT. Encoded protein: CASSYPTDTQYF.

The V call is TRBV11-3, the J call TRBJ2-2; TRBD2 aligns across 10 bases. V lost 5 bases and J lost 4; bases outside the gene matches: 4. CDR1 is SGHNT, CDR2 YENEEA, per germline. The CDR3 runs 15 residues. The CDR3 coding sequence is TGTGCCAGCAGCAATAGCGGGAGGAGCACCGGGGAGCTGTTTTTT. Amino acids: CASSNSGRSTGELFF. Full variable domain (outside the CDR3, taken from reference TRBV11-3 and TRBJ2-2): EAGVVQSPRYKIIEKKQPVAFWCNPISGHNTLYWYLQNLGQGPELLIRYENEEAVDDSQLPKDRFSAERLKGVDSTLKIQPAELGDSAVYLCASSNSGRSTGELFFGEGSRLTVL.

The J gene is TRBJ2-1, the V gene TRBV12-5; 7 bases align to TRBD1. The germline gives CDR1 LGHNT, CDR2 FRNRAP. V was pared by 11 bases and J by 8 bases, with 12 bases of the junction left unmatched. The CDR3 loop spans 13 amino acids. As DNA, the CDR3 is TGTGCTGCCCTAGATCTTACAGGGGATGAGCAGTTCTTC. Protein product: CAALDLTGDEQFF.